This is a list of T cell receptor beta chains from one sample in a study of shared clonotypes between healthy human individuals. Assay: immunoSEQ multiplex PCR; the TCRdb copy retains only in-frame clones and omits some. The repertoire holds around 750,000 clones, with approximately 79% as singletons. Source material: memory CD4+ T cells sorted from blood. The receptor source for this set is a young woman in good health. Each CDR3 is given with its conserved first and last residue. Fields, in order: D gene, J gene, clone size, V gene, CDR3 DNA, CDR3 protein. A D gene is named only where the DNA matches it firmly. Size tells how often a clone was seen (once, few, many) or the class of an expanded clone, and some rows leave it out.

. | TRBJ2-5 | . | TRBV18 | TGTGCCAGCTCACCACGAACAGCCTTCCAAGAGACCCAGTACTTC | CASSPRTAFQETQYF
. | TRBJ2-1 | few | TRBV19 | TGTGCCAGTAGTATAGATCTGACGGGCTCGCCGTTCTTC | CASSIDLTGSPFF
TRBD1 | TRBJ1-2 | . | TRBV6-1 | TGTGCCAGCAGTGAAGCGGGGACAGGCCGGCCTTATGGCTACACCTTC | CASSEAGTGRPYGYTF
. | TRBJ2-6 | . | TRBV6-5 | TGTGCCAGCACCGATTCTGGGGCCAACGTCCTGACTTTC | CASTDSGANVLTF
. | TRBJ2-5 | . | TRBV18 | TGTGCCAGCTGCTCGCGGGTACAAGAGACCCAGTACTTC | CASCSRVQETQYF
. | TRBJ2-7 | . | TRBV5-4 | TGTGCCAGCAGCTTGGGGACTGGCAGCTCCTACGAGCAGTACTTC | CASSLGTGSSYEQYF
. | TRBJ2-7 | . | TRBV7-9 | TGTGCCAGCAGCGAAAGTGGCGGATATATCTACGAGCAGTACTTC | CASSESGGYIYEQYF
. | TRBJ2-3 | . | TRBV7-8 | TGTGCCAGCAGCTCAAGCACAGATACGCAGTATTTT | CASSSSTDTQYF
. | TRBJ2-7 | few | TRBV25-1 | TGTGCCAGCAGTGAAGAGGGCAACTACGAGCAGTACTTC | CASSEEGNYEQYF
. | TRBJ1-2 | . | TRBV7-2 | TGTGCCAGCAGCTTAGTTCCGGAAAATGGCTACACCTTC | CASSLVPENGYTF
TRBD2 | TRBJ2-1 | . | TRBV28 | TGTGCCAGCACACGTAGCGGGACCAGGTTCTTC | CASTRSGTRFF
TRBD2 | TRBJ2-1 | . | TRBV5-5 | TGTGCCAGCAGCCCGCTAGCGGATGAGCAGTTCTTC | CASSPLADEQFF
. | TRBJ2-7 | . | TRBV29-1 | TGCAGCGTTGTAACCCCGGCACCCTACTACGAGCAGTACTTC | CSVVTPAPYYEQYF
. | TRBJ1-5 | . | TRBV5-4 | TGTGCCAGCAGCTTTGGGGGGGATCAGCCCCAGCATTTT | CASSFGGDQPQHF
TRBD1 | TRBJ1-6 | . | TRBV7-9 | TGTGCCAGCAGCCAGGCGACAGGGAAAAATTCACCCCTCCACTTT | CASSQATGKNSPLHF
TRBD1 | TRBJ1-1 | . | TRBV5-1 | TGCGCCAGCAGCTCCAGGACAGGGGGGTTAGCTGAAGCTTTCTTT | CASSSRTGGLAEAFF
TRBD2 | TRBJ2-1 | . | TRBV29-1 | TGCAGCGTTGCGACTAGCGGGAGAGTCCCCGGGGAGCAGTTCTTC | CSVATSGRVPGEQFF
. | TRBJ2-2 | . | TRBV11-3 | TGTGCCAGCAGCTTAGTTTCCACCGGGGAGCTGTTTTTT | CASSLVSTGELFF
. | TRBJ2-6 | . | TRBV5-8 | TGTGCCAGCAGCCCAGGGACCTTCTCTGGGGCCAACGTCCTGACTTTC | CASSPGTFSGANVLTF
. | TRBJ2-7 | . | TRBV7-2 | TGTGCCAGCAGCTTAGGGGGGGAACGTTCCTACGAGCAGTACTTC | CASSLGGERSYEQYF
. | TRBJ2-2 | . | TRBV28 | TGTGCCAGCAGCGGTCCATCAGGGGACGTCGTAGGGACCGGGGAGCTGTTTTTT | CASSGPSGDVVGTGELFF
. | TRBJ1-2 | . | TRBV6-5 | TGTGCCAGCAGAACGACGGGGGGCAATGGCTACACCTTC | CASRTTGGNGYTF
. | TRBJ1-1 | . | TRBV18 | TGTGCCAGCTCCTCGGGGCAGGCGCTTGGACTTGAAGCTTTCTTT | CASSSGQALGLEAFF
TRBD2 | TRBJ2-1 | . | TRBV7-2 | TGTGCCAGCAGCTTAAACGCCTTAGCGGGAGGGAAGCAGTTCTTC | CASSLNALAGGKQFF
. | TRBJ2-3 | . | TRBV11-2 | TGTGCCAGCAGCTTAGTGTCGAATACGCAGTATTTT | CASSLVSNTQYF
. | TRBJ1-1 | once | TRBV7-9 | TGTGCCAGCAGTGGACAAGATGGGACTGAAGCTTTCTTT | CASSGQDGTEAFF
. | TRBJ1-1 | few | TRBV2 | TGTGCCAGCAAGGGCAGGTATTTTGCTGAAGCTTTCTTT | CASKGRYFAEAFF
. | TRBJ1-1 | once | TRBV19 | TGTGCCGCCTCCGAGGCAGGCGGTGTCACGGACACTGAAGCTTTCTTT | CAASEAGGVTDTEAFF
TRBD2 | TRBJ2-7 | . | TRBV28 | TGTGCCAGCAGGTGGGCTAGCGGGGACGAGCAGTACTTC | CASRWASGDEQYF
. | TRBJ1-1 | . | TRBV5-1 | TGCGCCAGCAGCTTGATGGGATTCGACACTGAAGCTTTCTTT | CASSLMGFDTEAFF
TRBD2 | TRBJ2-7 | . | TRBV23-1 | TGCGCCAGCAGTCAGCCCAGGACTAGCGGGACGGCCTACGAGCAGTACTTC | CASSQPRTSGTAYEQYF
TRBD2 | TRBJ2-2 | . | TRBV13 | TGTGCCAGCAGGGGGCTAGCGGGTACCGGGGAGCTGTTTTTT | CASRGLAGTGELFF
. | TRBJ1-1 | . | TRBV29-1 | TGCAGCGTTGACAGGGGAACTGAAGCTTTCTTT | CSVDRGTEAFF
. | TRBJ1-5 | . | TRBV19 | TGTGCCAGGGGAAGGGGAGTATATCAGCCCCAGCATTTT | CARGRGVYQPQHF
. | TRBJ1-1 | . | TRBV7-3 | TGTGCCAGCAGCTTAACCGGTACCCAGAACACTGAAGCTTTCTTT | CASSLTGTQNTEAFF
TRBD2 | TRBJ2-1 | . | TRBV10-2 | TGCGCCAGCAGTGAGTGGACTAGCGTCAATGAGCAGTTCTTC | CASSEWTSVNEQFF
TRBD2 | TRBJ2-1 | . | TRBV28 | TGTGCCAGCACCCTGACTAGCGGGAGACCTCAAGGGCAGTTCTTC | CASTLTSGRPQGQFF
TRBD2 | TRBJ2-2 | . | TRBV4-2 | TGTGCCAGCAGCCGCAGGGCGGGAGTGAACACCGGGGAGCTGTTTTTT | CASSRRAGVNTGELFF
. | TRBJ2-5 | . | TRBV5-6 | TGTGCCAGCAGCGCCCGAGAGACCCAGTACTTC | CASSARETQYF
. | TRBJ2-5 | . | TRBV25-1 | TGTGCCAGCAGGGACTGGGGGGCGGGGGAGACCCAGTACTTC | CASRDWGAGETQYF
. | TRBJ1-2 | . | TRBV30 | TGTGCCTGGAGAGACAGTCCTAACTATGGCTACACCTTC | CAWRDSPNYGYTF
. | TRBJ1-2 | . | TRBV28 | TGTGCCAGCAGTCGGACAGTCAACTATGGCTACACCTTC | CASSRTVNYGYTF
. | TRBJ2-2 | . | TRBV9 | TGTGCCAGCAGCGTAGCTGGAGGGTTGAACACCGGGGAGCTGTTTTTT | CASSVAGGLNTGELFF